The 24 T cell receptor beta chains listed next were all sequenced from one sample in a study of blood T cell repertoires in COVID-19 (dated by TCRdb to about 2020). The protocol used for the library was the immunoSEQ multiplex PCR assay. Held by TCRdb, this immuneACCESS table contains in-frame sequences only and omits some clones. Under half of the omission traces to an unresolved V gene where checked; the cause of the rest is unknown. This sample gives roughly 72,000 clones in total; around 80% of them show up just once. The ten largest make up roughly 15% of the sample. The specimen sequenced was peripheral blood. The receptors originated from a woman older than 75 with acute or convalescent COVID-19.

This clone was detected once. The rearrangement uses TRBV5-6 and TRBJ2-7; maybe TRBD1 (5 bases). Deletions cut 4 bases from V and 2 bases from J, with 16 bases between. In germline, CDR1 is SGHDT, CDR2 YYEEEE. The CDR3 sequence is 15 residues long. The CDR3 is CASSPTDRFPYEQYF. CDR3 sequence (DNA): TGTGCCAGCAGCCCCACCGACAGATTCCCCTACGAGCAGTACTTC.

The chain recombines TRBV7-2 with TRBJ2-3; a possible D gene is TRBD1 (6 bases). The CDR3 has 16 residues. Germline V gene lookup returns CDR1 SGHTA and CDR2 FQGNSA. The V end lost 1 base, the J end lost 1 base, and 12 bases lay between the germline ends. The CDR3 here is CASSLDGRGGTDTQYF. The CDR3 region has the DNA TGTGCCAGCAGCTTAGACGGCAGGGGAGGCACAGATACGCAGTATTTT.

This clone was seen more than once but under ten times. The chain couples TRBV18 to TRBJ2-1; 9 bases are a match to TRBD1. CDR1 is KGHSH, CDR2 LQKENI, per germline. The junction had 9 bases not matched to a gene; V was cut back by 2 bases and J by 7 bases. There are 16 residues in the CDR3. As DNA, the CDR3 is TGTGCCAGCTCACCAACTCCCGGGACAGGGTCGAATGAGCAGTTCTTC. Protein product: CASSPTPGTGSNEQFF.

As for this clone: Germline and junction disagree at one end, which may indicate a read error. The CDR3 region is CATVIQRETIF. CDR3 DNA sequence: TGTGCCACCGTGATTCAGCGGGAGACGATCTTC. The rearrangement joins TRBV2 to TRBJ2-1; the match to TRBD2 covers 8 bases. Germline values: CDR1 SNHLY, CDR2 FYNNEI. There are 11 residues in the CDR3.

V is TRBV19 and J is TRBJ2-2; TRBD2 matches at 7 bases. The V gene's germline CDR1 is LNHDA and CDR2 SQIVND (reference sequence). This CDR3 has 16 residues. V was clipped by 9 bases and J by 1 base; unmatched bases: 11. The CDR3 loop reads CASTEMGRGNTGELFF. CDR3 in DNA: TGTGCCAGCACAGAAATGGGGAGGGGGAACACCGGGGAGCTGTTTTTT.

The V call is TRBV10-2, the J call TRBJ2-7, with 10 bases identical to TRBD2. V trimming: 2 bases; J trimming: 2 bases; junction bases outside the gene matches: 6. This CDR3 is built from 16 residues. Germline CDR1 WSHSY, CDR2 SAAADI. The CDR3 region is CASSEGGLAPPYEQYF. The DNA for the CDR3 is TGCGCCAGCAGTGAGGGGGGACTAGCGCCCCCCTACGAGCAGTACTTC.

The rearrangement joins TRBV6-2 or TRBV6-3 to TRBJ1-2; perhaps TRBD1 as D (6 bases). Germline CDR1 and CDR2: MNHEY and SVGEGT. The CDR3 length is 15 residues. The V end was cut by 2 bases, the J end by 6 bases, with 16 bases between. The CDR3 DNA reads TGTGCCAGCAGTTACAAAGCAACAGGGTTGGATGGCTACACCTTC. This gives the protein CASSYKATGLDGYTF.

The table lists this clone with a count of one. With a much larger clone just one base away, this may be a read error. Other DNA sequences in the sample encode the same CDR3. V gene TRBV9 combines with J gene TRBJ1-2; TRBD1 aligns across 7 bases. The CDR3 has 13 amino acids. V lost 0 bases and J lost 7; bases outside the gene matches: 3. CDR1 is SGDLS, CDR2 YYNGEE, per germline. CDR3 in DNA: TGTGCCAGCAGCGTAGATCAGGGGGGTGGCTACACCTTC. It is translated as CASSVDQGGGYTF. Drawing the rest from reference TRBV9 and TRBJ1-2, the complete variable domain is DSGVTQTPKHLITATGQRVTLRCSPRSGDLSVYWYQQSLDQGLQFLIQYYNGEERAKGNILERFSAQQFPDLHSELNLSSLELGDSALYFCASSVDQGGGYTFGSGTRLTVV.

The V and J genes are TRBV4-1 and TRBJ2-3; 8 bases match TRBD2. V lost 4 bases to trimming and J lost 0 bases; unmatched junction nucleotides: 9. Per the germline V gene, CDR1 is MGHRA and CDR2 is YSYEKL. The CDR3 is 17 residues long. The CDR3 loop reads CASSLSGASGSTDTQYF. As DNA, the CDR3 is TGCGCCAGCAGCCTCTCGGGGGCTAGCGGGAGCACAGATACGCAGTATTTT.

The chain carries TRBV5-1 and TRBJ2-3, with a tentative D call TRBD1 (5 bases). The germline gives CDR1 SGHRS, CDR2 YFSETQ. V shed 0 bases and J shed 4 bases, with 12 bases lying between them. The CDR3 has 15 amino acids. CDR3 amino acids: CASSLDQGAADTQYF. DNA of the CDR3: TGCGCCAGCAGCTTGGATCAGGGTGCGGCAGATACGCAGTATTTT.

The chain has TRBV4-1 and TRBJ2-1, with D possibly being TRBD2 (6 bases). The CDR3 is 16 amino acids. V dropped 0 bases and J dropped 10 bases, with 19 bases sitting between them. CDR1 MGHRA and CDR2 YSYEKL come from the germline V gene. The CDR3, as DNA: TGCGCCAGCAGCCAAGATCAGTCTAGCGCCGCGTTGGAGCAGTTCTTC. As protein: CASSQDQSSAALEQFF.

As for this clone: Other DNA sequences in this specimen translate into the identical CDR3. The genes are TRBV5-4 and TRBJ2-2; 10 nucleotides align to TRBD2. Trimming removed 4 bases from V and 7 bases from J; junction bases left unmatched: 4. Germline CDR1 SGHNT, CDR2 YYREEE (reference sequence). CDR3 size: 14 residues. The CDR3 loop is CASSPGLASGELFF. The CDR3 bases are TGTGCCAGCAGCCCGGGACTAGCGAGCGGGGAGCTGTTTTTT.

The CDR3 reads CATSRDNDIPAQYF. CDR3 nucleotide sequence: TGTGCCACCAGCAGAGATAACGACATCCCAGCCCAGTACTTC. The chain carries TRBV15 and TRBJ2-5; D not certain. The germline V and J ends were trimmed by 0 bases and 9 bases, with 14 bases remaining between them. In germline, CDR1 is LNHNV, CDR2 YYDKDF (reference sequence). This CDR3 is built from 14 residues.

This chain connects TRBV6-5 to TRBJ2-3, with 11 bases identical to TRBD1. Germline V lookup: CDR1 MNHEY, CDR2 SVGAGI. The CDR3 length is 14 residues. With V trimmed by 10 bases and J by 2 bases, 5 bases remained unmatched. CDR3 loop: CATLDRGLTDTQYF. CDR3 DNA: TGTGCCACCCTGGACAGGGGGCTCACAGATACGCAGTATTTT.

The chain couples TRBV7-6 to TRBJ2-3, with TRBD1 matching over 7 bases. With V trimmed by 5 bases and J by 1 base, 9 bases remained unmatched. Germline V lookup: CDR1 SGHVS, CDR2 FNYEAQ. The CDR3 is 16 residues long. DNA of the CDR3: TGTGCCAGCAGCCTTTACAGGGGAGTGGGCACAGATACGCAGTATTTT. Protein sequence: CASSLYRGVGTDTQYF. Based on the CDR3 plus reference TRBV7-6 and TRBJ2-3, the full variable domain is GAGVSQSPRYKVTKRGQDVALRCDPISGHVSLYWYRQALGQGPEFLTYFNYEAQQDKSGLPNDRFSAERPEGSISTLTIQRTEQRDSAMYRCASSLYRGVGTDTQYFGPGTRLTVL.

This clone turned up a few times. The CDR3 bases are TGTGCCAGCACCCCTCTGGCTAGCGGTCGTCTAGGTACGCAGTATTTT. Translating gives CASTPLASGRLGTQYF. V and J are TRBV11-2 and TRBJ2-3; 7 nucleotides line up with TRBD2. The CDR3 has 16 residues. In germline, CDR1 is SGHAT, CDR2 FQNNGV. The V gene end was trimmed by 7 bases and the J gene end by 8 bases; junction bases not matched to a gene: 18.

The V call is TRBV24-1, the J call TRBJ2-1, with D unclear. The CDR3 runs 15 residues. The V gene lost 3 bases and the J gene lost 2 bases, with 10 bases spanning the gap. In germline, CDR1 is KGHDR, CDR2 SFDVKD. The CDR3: CATSDAQVPYNEQFF. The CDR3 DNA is TGTGCCACCAGTGATGCCCAGGTACCCTACAATGAGCAGTTCTTC.

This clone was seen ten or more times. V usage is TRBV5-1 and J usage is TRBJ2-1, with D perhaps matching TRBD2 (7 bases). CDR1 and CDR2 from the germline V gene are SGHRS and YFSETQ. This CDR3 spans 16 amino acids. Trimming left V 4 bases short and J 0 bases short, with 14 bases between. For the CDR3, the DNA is TGCGCCAGCAGCCGGGGGGCGCTGAGCTCCTACAATGAGCAGTTCTTC. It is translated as CASSRGALSSYNEQFF.

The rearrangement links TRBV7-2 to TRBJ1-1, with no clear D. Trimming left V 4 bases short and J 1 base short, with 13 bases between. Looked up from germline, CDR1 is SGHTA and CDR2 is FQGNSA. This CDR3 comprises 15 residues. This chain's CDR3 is CASSYRPGGNTEAFF. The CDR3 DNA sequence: TGTGCCAGCAGCTACCGCCCGGGTGGGAACACTGAAGCTTTCTTT.

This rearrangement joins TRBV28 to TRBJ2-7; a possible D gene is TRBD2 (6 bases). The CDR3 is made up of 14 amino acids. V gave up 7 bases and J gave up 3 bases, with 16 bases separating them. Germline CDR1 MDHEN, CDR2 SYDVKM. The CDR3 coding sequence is TGTGCCAGCACCCCAAGCGGAGGGTACTACGAGCAGTACTTC. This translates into CASTPSGGYYEQYF.

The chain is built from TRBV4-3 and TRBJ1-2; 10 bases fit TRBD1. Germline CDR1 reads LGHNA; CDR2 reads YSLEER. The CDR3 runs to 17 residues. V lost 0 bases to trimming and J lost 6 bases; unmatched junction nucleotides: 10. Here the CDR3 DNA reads TGCGCCAGCAGCCAAGATCCTGCGGGGACAGGGGCTCATGGCTACACCTTC. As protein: CASSQDPAGTGAHGYTF.

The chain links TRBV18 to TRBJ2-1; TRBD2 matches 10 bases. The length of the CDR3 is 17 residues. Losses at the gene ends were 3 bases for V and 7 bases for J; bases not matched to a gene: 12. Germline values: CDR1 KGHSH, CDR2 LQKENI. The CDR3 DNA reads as TGTGCCAGCTCACCGGCTAACCCGGGACTAGCGCCAAATGAGCAGTTCTTC. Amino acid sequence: CASSPANPGLAPNEQFF.

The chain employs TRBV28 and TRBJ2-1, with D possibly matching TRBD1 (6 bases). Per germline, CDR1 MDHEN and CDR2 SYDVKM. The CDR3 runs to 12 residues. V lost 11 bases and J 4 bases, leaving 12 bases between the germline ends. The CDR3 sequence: CASNTGYNEQFF. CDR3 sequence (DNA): TGTGCCTCCAACACAGGGTACAATGAGCAGTTCTTC.

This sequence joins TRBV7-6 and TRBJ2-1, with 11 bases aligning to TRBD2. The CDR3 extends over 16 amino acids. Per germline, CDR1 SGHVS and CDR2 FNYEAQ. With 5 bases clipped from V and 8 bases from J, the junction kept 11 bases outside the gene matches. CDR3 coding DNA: TGTGCCAGCAGCGGACGATTAGCGGGAGGGCCCCATGAGCAGTTCTTC. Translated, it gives CASSGRLAGGPHEQFF.